This T cell receptor (beta chain) is drawn from a study of T-cell memory formation after mild COVID-19 (dated by TCRdb to about 2021). Looking at the study overall: Most TCR sequence clusters were specific to one of the two donors. T-cell clones expanding and contracting after mild COVID-19 in a couple of donors were tracked by longitudinal TCRalpha and TCRbeta repertoire sequencing. The cohort was made up of two young adult volunteers, one female and one male, who were previously healthy. Broader findings and caveats from the paper: Only two mild cases were covered by the study, and larger cohorts that include severe cases with pre-infection samples were considered necessary. SARS-CoV-2 specificity of the second-wave clones peaking on day 37 was not confirmed. Contracting CD4+ clones appeared mostly in the CM and EM memory subsets, whereas CD8+ clones were enriched in EMRA. Clones that contracted from day 15 to 85 showed balanced CD4/CD8 phenotypes, whereas a second wave of clones that expanded from day 15 to 37 leaned towards CD4+. Some responding clones were detected in pre-infection memory, suggesting pre-existing cross-reactive memory T cells joined the SARS-CoV-2 response.

Sequencing relied on an Illumina NovaSeq 6000. TCRalpha and TCRbeta cDNA libraries were built by 5'RACE with constant-segment primers, adding sample barcodes and unique molecular identifiers. Trizol reagent was used to extract RNA from every sample. Amplification of the libraries took two PCR steps, and the second step added a second sample barcode plus Illumina TruSeq adapters. The libraries were sequenced on an Illumina NovaSeq using 2 x 150 bp paired-end reads. The authors processed their data as follows. With migec v1.2.7, reads were demultiplexed and then collapsed into UMI-guided consensus sequences. Using mixcr v2.1.11, UMI consensuses were aligned to TRA and TRB V and J templates and then assembled into clonotypes. A clonotype was counted as expanded or contracted only if both edgeR and NoisET called the change significant, with noise models trained on biological replicates. edgeR calls used a false discovery rate-adjusted p below 0.01 and a log2 fold-change threshold of 1. As an exploratory analysis of dynamics, max-normalized trajectories of the 1000 most abundant clonotypes were examined by PCA with hierarchical clustering. Separately sequenced CD4+ and CD8+ repertoires were used to assign the CD4 or CD8 phenotype of responding clones. TCRdb reran the public reads through fastp at Q25 and MiXCR, keeping productive beta chains. Each CDR3 protein gets just one entry, which takes the most common genes and DNA from the rows behind it. TCRdb's processing, not the authors', yielded these V and J calls. The sample table holds roughly 100,000 distinct CDR3 sequences, of which around 12% were seen once. Around 25% of the sample rests with the top ten.

PBMCs were isolated by Ficoll-Paque density gradient centrifugation. The V end loses 3 bases and the J end loses 2 bases, and a stretch of 11 bases separates them. There are 14 amino acids in the CDR3, from cysteine to phenylalanine inclusive. The CDR3 DNA has 42 bases and is translated from base 1. According to the germline V gene, CDR1 reads KGHSH and CDR2 reads LQKENI. Comments on this clonotype: No antigen is known for it. Base qualities are not recorded, but no much larger clone differs from it by a single base.

Specimen: PBMCs or a T cell subset sorted from them (not recorded which). The sequence is built from TRBV18 and TRBJ2-7, with TRBD2 as a weak D call on 6 bases. The sequence was collected from an adult woman who had mild COVID-19 (a few samples of this study predate the infection). The sample titles of this study are shuffled in the database, so cell type and time point are left out; the donor was told from shared clones. CDR3 loop: CASSPPGGTYEQYF. The bases read TGTGCCAGCTCACCCCCCGGCGGGACCTACGAGCAGTACTTC.